This T cell receptor beta chain was sequenced for a study of spatial heterogeneity in lung cancer. At the level of the study: Raw reads showed each unique TCR and UMI combination turning up more than ten times on average.

The ends were cut back, 4 bases at V and 0 bases at J, with 7 bases in the middle. Germline V gives CDR1 MGHRA, CDR2 YSYEKL. The CDR3 runs to 15 residues. TCR cDNA molecules each carried a unique molecular identifier. TCRdb re-derived calls from the 5' RACE reads in MiXCR, one entry per CDR3 protein. This sample has tens of thousands of distinct CDR3 sequences, with approximately 14% found just once. Time point noted: sample taken at primary tumor resection. Extraction of whole RNA from tumor, nontumor lung or frozen PBMC preceded unsorted sequencing. The cohort: approximately 66 early-stage, untreated non-small cell lung cancer patients.

The TCR sequence derives from a male donor with early-stage non-small cell lung cancer. The sequences come from PBMCs, collected at surgery. The chain uses TRBV4-1 and TRBJ2-6; no reliable D call. CDR3 loop: CASSPQGSGANVLTF. In DNA form, the CDR3 reads TGCGCCAGCAGCCCTCAAGGCTCTGGGGCCAACGTCCTGACTTTC.